The text below deals with one TCR beta chain. Its specificity is unknown. Profiling relied on immunoSEQ multiplex PCR, and the TCRdb table lists in-frame clones only, not all of them. Among around 62,000 clones listed, 70% to 80% were seen once. Trimming removed 5 bases at V and 15 bases at J, with 17 bases between. Germline loops: CDR1 MNHEY, CDR2 SVGAGI. The CDR3 runs 12 residues. The sort gate was single viable CD3+CD4+CD8-CD45RO+ cells for memory CD4+ T cells. This record comes from a study of memory CD4+ T cells and cytomegalovirus serostatus. General study points: 67 of 164 known CMV-associated TCRbeta sequences appeared in CD4+ memory.

The sample comprised memory CD4+ T cells from blood. The chain carries TRBV6-5 and TRBJ1-3; tentative D call: TRBD1 (6 bases). The receptor was isolated from an adult in good health and CMV-seropositive. The CDR3 DNA is TGTGCCAGCAGTGGGGTGGACAGCATTAAATATTTT. Its protein is CASSGVDSIKYF.